This TCR beta chain was obtained from a study of blood T cells in healthy people across ages. Study-level points and caveats: The percentage of naive T cells correlated strongly with TCR beta diversity. Versus aged donors, long-lived donors had higher diversity and more naive CD4+ cells.

Worth noting for this clonotype: Its antigen is still unknown.

For the second PCR, which ran for about 6 to 11 cycles, a sample-barcoded 5' primer and a J-beta primer mix were used. A single record per CDR3 protein comes from TCRdb applying MiXCR to the 5' RACE reads. The top ten clones hold roughly 51% of a sample with roughly 410,000 distinct CDR3 sequences, approximately 52% of them seen once. Approximately 9.6 milliliters of peripheral blood were drawn from each donor into EDTA-treated tubes. With each sample, at least 5.5 micrograms of total RNA were extracted. CDR1 is SQVTM, CDR2 ANQGSEA, per germline. The CDR3 is 12 residues long. This chain connects TRBV29-1 to TRBJ2-4; possibly TRBD1 or TRBD2 for D (5 bases each). Gene TRBJ2-5 matches the end of the DNA better, so the J call may be wrong. This clonotype originated in a man in his 60s in good health. Sequencing was performed on blood. The CDR3 sequence is CSLRVGRETQYF. For the CDR3, the DNA is TGCAGCCTCAGGGTGGGGAGAGAGACCCAGTACTTC.